This T cell receptor (beta chain) was observed in a study of T cells in Graves' hyperthyroidism and ophthalmopathy. Study-level findings and limits: Clonotypes that were expanded in thyroid above 0.001 mostly appeared in blood too.

Newly diagnosed patients aged 18 to 65 had hyperthyroidism of under 2 months' duration. Any patient presenting with uncontrolled infection, other autoimmune disease, pregnancy or lactation was left out. This clonotype was picked up many times. Its antigen is currently unknown. It was RNA transcripts that yielded the amplified TCR beta CDR3 regions. HTBI primers were employed in a first-round RT-PCR of the TCR CDR3. TCRdb processed the multiplex PCR reads anew with MiXCR; each CDR3 protein has one entry. The sample shows more than 300,000 distinct CDR3 sequences, roughly an eighth of them seen only once. The specimen was blood. This receptor was identified in a woman aged 18-29 years with Graves' hyperthyroidism.

The CDR3 is CASSWSGSYYEQYF. The CDR3 nucleotides are TGTGCCAGCAGTTGGTCGGGGAGCTACTACGAGCAGTACTTC. The chain recombines TRBV2 with TRBJ2-7; TRBD2 is a possible D gene (5 bases). The CDR3 runs to 14 residues. Germline V lookup: CDR1 SNHLY, CDR2 FYNNEI. Trimming left V 5 bases short and J 3 bases short, with 14 bases between. Full variable domain (rest looked up from reference TRBV2 and TRBJ2-7): EPEVTQTPSHQVTQMGQEVILRCVPISNHLYFYWYRQILGQKVEFLVSFYNNEISEKSEIFDDQFSVERPDGSNFTLKIRSTKLEDSAMYFCASSWSGSYYEQYFGPGTRLTVT.